The T cell receptor (beta chain) described here comes from a study of blood T cell repertoires in COVID-19. Study overall: Acute and convalescent COVID-19 specimens originated in the United States, Italy and Spain. Nucleic acid was either cDNA or gDNA, and it came from T cells, B-cell-depleted T cells, or PBMCs.

The germline V gene has CDR1 MNHEY and CDR2 SVGAGI. This CDR3 has 15 residues. V lost 3 bases, J lost 2 bases, and 6 bases stayed unmatched. Original data processing: Quantification of nucleated cells was approximated via reference gene primer amplification. Sequencing used immunoSEQ multiplex PCR; TCRdb keeps in-frame clones, though not all of them. V, J and clone size reflect that table, while D and trimming were determined from the DNA. The table shows about 200,000 clones, with approximately 85% occurring only once. The specimen sequenced was peripheral blood. The chain is built from TRBV6-5 and TRBJ2-7; 8 bases line up with TRBD1. The receptor was derived from a woman of 80 years or more with acute or convalescent COVID-19. As DNA, the CDR3 is TGTGCCAGCAGTTATGGAGGGACAGGAACCTACGAGCAGTACTTC. Translated: CASSYGGTGTYEQYF.